There are a few counts of the clone carrying this T cell receptor (beta chain). The antigen remains unidentified. Whole-study findings and limits: In terms of TCR gene usage, tumor memory CD4+ T cells clustered together with blood and lymph node memory CD4+ cells, as well as with lymph node naive CD4+ cells.

Trimming took off 3 bases at V and 8 bases at J, with 13 bases between the two ends. Germline V gene sequence: CDR1 LNHDA, CDR2 SQIVND (reference sequence). This CDR3 region has 13 residues. Semi-nested PCR with Nested Universal Primer A followed constant-region reverse priming of full-length variable regions. TCRdb reanalysed the 5' RACE reads using MiXCR and keeps one entry per CDR3 protein. The sample shows some 30,000 distinct CDR3 sequences, 26% of them seen only once. The TCR was taken from a female donor with breast cancer. The chain recombines TRBV19 with TRBJ1-2, with a tentative D call TRBD1 (6 bases). The sample was naive CD4+ T cells sorted from a lymph node. Subset of the sample: naive CD4+ T cells, CD4+CD45RA+CD25-. The CDR3 reads CASSIGYRDGYTF. The DNA of the CDR3 is TGTGCCAGTAGTATTGGGTACAGGGACGGCTACACCTTC.